This is a list of T cell receptor beta chains from one sample in a study of T cells after yellow fever vaccination. TCRdb re-called the 5' RACE reads with MiXCR, one entry per CDR3 protein. The data contain a few hundred thousand distinct CDR3 sequences, approximately 4.2% of them singletons. The starting material was PBMCs, obtained 5 days after the yellow fever booster vaccination. The receptors originated from a man between 18 and 29 years old who received the YFV17D yellow fever vaccine. CDR3s include the opening cysteine and the closing phenylalanine or tryptophan. The D gene is left open where the match is weak. Only part of the rows carry a size: once, few, many, or a class if the clone is expanded.

TRBV6-2/TRBV6-3	15	TRBJ2-1	TRBD1	-	CASSSGQGSYNEQFF	TGTGCCAGCAGTTCCGGACAGGGTAGCTACAATGAGCAGTTCTTC
TRBV7-9	12	TRBJ1-1	-	-	CASSLDSTEAFF	TGTGCCAGCAGCTTGGACAGCACTGAAGCTTTCTTT
TRBV27	13	TRBJ2-1	TRBD2	few	CASSFKLANRQFF	TGTGCCAGCAGTTTCAAACTAGCGAATCGGCAGTTCTTC
TRBV6-2/TRBV6-3	13	TRBJ1-1	-	-	CASSFQDGTEAFF	TGTGCCAGCAGTTTTCAGGATGGCACTGAAGCTTTCTTT
TRBV4-3	18	TRBJ2-2	TRBD1	few	CASSQTRDRGRNTGELFF	TGCGCCAGCAGCCAGACCCGGGACAGGGGACGGAACACCGGGGAGCTGTTTTTT
TRBV29-1	14	TRBJ1-4	-	-	CSVEGGYGNEKLFF	TGCAGCGTTGAAGGGGGGTACGGAAATGAAAAACTGTTTTTT
TRBV28	14	TRBJ1-1	-	many	CASSPGGALTEAFF	TGTGCCAGCAGCCCCGGGGGGGCTTTAACTGAAGCTTTCTTT
TRBV30	14	TRBJ2-5	-	few	CAWSVKHGFGTQYF	TGTGCCTGGAGTGTTAAACACGGCTTCGGAACCCAGTACTTC
TRBV7-9	14	TRBJ1-6	-	many	CASSLEDTDSPLHF	TGTGCCAGCAGCTTAGAGGACACGGATTCACCCCTCCACTTT
TRBV4-3	13	TRBJ1-2	-	many	CASSQGRSYGYTF	TGCGCCAGCAGCCAAGGGCGGTCCTATGGCTACACCTTC
TRBV20-1	13	TRBJ1-2	-	few	CSASGVGTYGYTF	TGCAGTGCTAGTGGCGTCGGGACTTATGGCTACACCTTC
TRBV7-6	17	TRBJ2-1	-	-	CASSLIWGGASYNEQFF	TGTGCCAGCAGCCTAATCTGGGGGGGGGCCTCCTACAATGAGCAGTTCTTC
TRBV5-1	14	TRBJ2-2	TRBD1	few	CASSQDRSSGELFF	TGCGCCAGCAGCCAGGACAGGAGCAGCGGGGAGCTGTTTTTT
TRBV7-3	13	TRBJ2-7	-	few	CASSLIGGHEQYF	TGTGCCAGCAGCTTAATCGGGGGGCACGAGCAGTACTTC
TRBV5-1	14	TRBJ1-1	-	few	CASSVTATNTEAFF	TGCGCCAGCAGCGTGACAGCGACGAACACTGAAGCTTTCTTT
TRBV5-1	14	TRBJ1-3	-	few	CASSLQGRVNTIYF	TGCGCCAGCAGCTTGCAGGGCAGGGTGAACACCATATATTTT
TRBV29-1	13	TRBJ1-2	-	-	CSLGDTANYGYTF	TGCAGCCTTGGCGACACCGCTAACTATGGCTACACCTTC
TRBV5-1	17	TRBJ2-1	-	few	CASSSGPPGVAYNEQFF	TGCGCCAGCAGCTCTGGTCCCCCAGGGGTGGCCTACAATGAGCAGTTCTTC
TRBV24-1	13	TRBJ1-2	-	many	CATRPGADYGYTF	TGTGCCACCCGTCCGGGGGCAGACTATGGCTACACCTTC
TRBV20-1	12	TRBJ1-1	-	few	CSARGLGAEAFF	TGCAGTGCTAGGGGACTTGGAGCTGAAGCTTTCTTT
TRBV6-5	15	TRBJ1-3	-	many	CASSYSRYSGNTIYF	TGTGCCAGCAGTTACTCGAGATACTCTGGAAACACCATATATTTT
TRBV5-1	15	TRBJ2-2	TRBD2	many	CASSLVAGETGELFF	TGCGCCAGCAGCTTGGTGGCGGGGGAGACCGGGGAGCTGTTTTTT
TRBV7-2	15	TRBJ1-6	-	few	CASSSLGVGNSPLHF	TGTGCCAGCAGCTCCCTCGGGGTCGGTAATTCACCCCTCCACTTT
TRBV28	15	TRBJ2-1	TRBD2	-	CASSNLAGGQGEQFF	TGTGCCAGCAGCAATCTAGCGGGGGGGCAAGGTGAGCAGTTCTTC
TRBV6-6	15	TRBJ2-3	TRBD2	few	CASRLLAEGTDTQYF	TGTGCCAGCAGATTACTAGCGGAAGGCACAGATACGCAGTATTTT
TRBV7-2	14	TRBJ2-7	-	many	CASSLNERDHEQYF	TGTGCCAGCAGCTTGAACGAGAGGGATCACGAGCAGTACTTC
TRBV5-1	14	TRBJ2-1	-	many	CASSGGRSDNEQFF	TGCGCCAGCAGCGGGGGACGGTCTGACAATGAGCAGTTCTTC
TRBV28	15	TRBJ1-2	TRBD1	-	CASSLLQGGYYGYTF	TGTGCCAGCAGTTTACTACAGGGGGGTTACTATGGCTACACCTTC
TRBV2	12	TRBJ2-1	-	-	CASIRQVDEQFF	TGTGCCAGCATCAGACAGGTGGATGAGCAGTTCTTC
TRBV2	13	TRBJ1-4	-	many	CASSEGSSEKLFF	TGTGCCAGCAGTGAGGGCTCTAGCGAAAAACTGTTTTTT
TRBV25-1	16	TRBJ2-2	TRBD2	few	CASSESGLAGTGELFF	TGTGCCAGCAGTGAATCGGGACTAGCGGGAACCGGGGAGCTGTTTTTT
TRBV9	14	TRBJ1-1	-	many	CASSPQVMGTEAFF	TGTGCCAGCAGCCCTCAGGTCATGGGCACTGAAGCTTTCTTT
TRBV10-3	16	TRBJ2-3	TRBD2	few	CAIKPGLAAGDDTQYF	TGTGCCATCAAACCAGGACTAGCGGCCGGGGATGATACGCAGTATTTT
TRBV5-1	13	TRBJ2-3	-	few	CASSETGSDTQYF	TGCGCCAGCAGCGAAACAGGGTCAGATACGCAGTATTTT
TRBV4-3	16	TRBJ2-1	TRBD2	-	CASRTSGGAPYNEQFF	TGCGCCAGCAGGACTAGCGGGGGTGCGCCCTACAATGAGCAGTTCTTC
TRBV6-1	10	TRBJ1-2	-	-	CASSAQGYTF	TGTGCCAGCAGTGCACAGGGCTACACCTTC
TRBV7-8	19	TRBJ2-7	TRBD1	-	CASSSRPGTGANAPYEQYF	TGTGCCAGCAGCTCGAGACCCGGGACAGGGGCCAACGCTCCCTACGAGCAGTACTTC
TRBV5-1	16	TRBJ2-3	TRBD2	few	CASSPTSGGPTDTQYF	TGCGCCAGCAGCCCGACTAGCGGGGGGCCCACAGATACGCAGTATTTT
TRBV20-1	14	TRBJ2-1	-	-	CSADQLDSYNEQFF	TGCAGTGCTGACCAGTTGGACTCGTACAATGAGCAGTTCTTC
TRBV7-9	17	TRBJ2-4	-	few	CASSLARVNFAKNIQYF	TGTGCCAGCAGCTTAGCGCGAGTTAATTTCGCCAAAAACATTCAGTACTTC
TRBV5-6	16	TRBJ2-3	TRBD2	few	CASSFRLAGAEDTQYF	TGTGCCAGCAGCTTCCGCCTAGCGGGGGCCGAAGATACGCAGTATTTT
TRBV27	14	TRBJ2-5	-	-	CAIKPEANQETQYF	TGTGCCATTAAACCAGAGGCAAATCAAGAGACCCAGTACTTC
TRBV4-2	21	TRBJ2-4	-	many	CASSQVHRGQVKGLDKNIQYF	TGTGCCAGCAGCCAAGTCCACCGCGGTCAGGTCAAAGGCCTAGACAAAAACATTCAGTACTTC
TRBV6-2/TRBV6-3	14	TRBJ2-3	-	few	CAIRRDLSTDTQYF	TGTGCCATTCGGAGGGACCTCAGCACAGATACGCAGTATTTT
TRBV5-1	17	TRBJ2-3	TRBD2	many	CASSLVPSGGPTDTQYF	TGCGCCAGCAGCTTGGTCCCCAGCGGGGGGCCCACAGATACGCAGTATTTT
TRBV12-3/TRBV12-4	13	TRBJ1-5	-	-	CASSNPAGWPQHF	TGTGCCAGCAGTAACCCTGCCGGATGGCCCCAGCATTTT
TRBV10-3	15	TRBJ1-6	-	-	CAISESRTEGRPLHF	TGTGCCATCAGTGAGTCGAGGACAGAGGGTAGGCCCCTCCACTTT
TRBV6-2/TRBV6-3	14	TRBJ1-1	-	-	CASRREMETTEAFF	TGTGCCAGCCGGAGGGAGATGGAAACTACTGAAGCTTTCTTT
TRBV5-4	14	TRBJ1-1	TRBD1	few	CASSSDRWNTEAFF	TGTGCCAGCAGCTCGGACAGGTGGAACACTGAAGCTTTCTTT
TRBV4-3	16	TRBJ1-5	-	few	CASSQDGWTLNQPQHF	TGCGCCAGCAGCCAAGATGGTTGGACATTGAATCAGCCCCAGCATTTT
TRBV5-4	18	TRBJ2-6	TRBD1	few	CASSLAGQGASGANVLTF	TGTGCCAGCAGCTTGGCGGGACAGGGGGCTTCTGGGGCCAACGTCCTGACTTTC
TRBV19	15	TRBJ1-1	-	-	CASSLDRVMNTEAFF	TGTGCCAGTAGTCTCGACAGAGTCATGAACACTGAAGCTTTCTTT
TRBV3-1	16	TRBJ2-3	-	many	CASSQVSLRQAQGQYF	TGTGCCAGCAGCCAAGTTTCACTTCGACAGGCCCAGGGGCAGTATTTT
TRBV7-6	15	TRBJ2-7	-	few	CASSLRVRALDEQYF	TGTGCCAGCAGCTTACGCGTCAGGGCCCTCGACGAGCAGTACTTC
TRBV29-1	13	TRBJ1-1	-	few	CSVEGQFNTEAFF	TGCAGCGTTGAAGGACAGTTCAACACTGAAGCTTTCTTT
TRBV5-1	20	TRBJ2-1	TRBD2	-	CASKPTGFSGLAGDPNEQFF	TGCGCCAGCAAGCCGACGGGGTTCTCGGGGCTAGCGGGGGACCCCAATGAGCAGTTCTTC
TRBV4-1	16	TRBJ1-1	TRBD1	many	CASSRGQGEVNTEAFF	TGCGCCAGCAGCCGAGGACAGGGGGAGGTGAACACTGAAGCTTTCTTT
TRBV6-1	15	TRBJ2-2	-	few	CASSEELANTGELFF	TGTGCCAGCAGTGAAGAACTAGCGAACACCGGGGAGCTGTTTTTT
TRBV14	14	TRBJ2-6	-	few	CASSHLSGANVLTF	TGTGCCAGCAGCCACCTCTCTGGGGCCAACGTCCTGACTTTC